This entry is about one T cell receptor (beta chain). Its antigen is unknown. No much larger clonotype is one base removed from it; base qualities were not supplied. Libraries were prepared through PCR. Sequencing instrument: Illumina HiSeq 2500. TCR libraries were prepared with molecular barcoding, using unique molecular identifiers to normalize TCRbeta repertoire quantification. TCRdb redid the processing of the public reads, applying fastp at Q25 and MiXCR, and retained in-frame beta chains. Records with the same CDR3 protein are collapsed into one entry carrying the most frequent genes and DNA. This sample lists fewer than 400,000 distinct CDR3 sequences; roughly 25% were detected once. Together, the top ten hold around 9.9% of the sample. Trimming takes 2 bases off V and 0 bases off J; junction bases not matched to a gene: 2. Its CDR3 holds 15 amino acids, cysteine through phenylalanine. The read is trimmed to its CDR3 DNA, 45 bases read in frame from base 1. CDR1 and CDR2 were assigned from the germline V gene (reference sequence) as SEHNR and FQNEAQ.

What the treatment or condition label conveys for this sample: allogeneic hematopoietic cell transplantation with graft depleted of TCRalphabeta T cells and CD19 B cells. The transplant recipients were children given TCRalphabeta/CD19-depleted allogeneic hematopoietic cell grafts. This specimen belongs to a study of T-cell reconstitution after alpha-beta-depleted transplantation in children (dated by TCRdb to the mid-2010s). With respect to the entire study: T-cell immune reconstitution after TCRalphabeta/CD19-depleted allogeneic hematopoietic cell transplantation in children was quantitatively tracked in the study by means of TCR repertoire profiling.

The full study reports these points: The apparently early recovery of alphabetaT-cell counts about two months after transplant reportedly depended on only several hundred rapidly expanded clones that came from non-depleted graft cells. In some patients, the high TCRbeta diversity seen at day 60 was put down to recipient T cells and intrathymic progenitors that had survived conditioning. Hyperexpanded clone frequencies declined over subsequent months; after one year, T-cell counts and TCRbeta diversity were mostly attributed to newly produced T cells.

Here the chain combines TRBV7-9 and TRBJ2-7; the junction holds 9 bases that match TRBD1. This TCR came from a male patient aged 10-17 years who had a stem cell transplant for acute lymphoblastic leukemia, so the T cells may come from the graft donor. Sequencing used PBMCs, mostly from graft donor cells, obtained 180 days after TCRalphabeta/CD19-depleted stem cell transplant. The CDR3 region has the sequence CASSLPTGGSYEQYF. The nucleotides are TGTGCCAGCAGCTTACCGACAGGGGGCTCCTACGAGCAGTACTTC. The full variable domain, completed from the reference TRBV7-9 and TRBJ2-7 proteins outside the CDR3, reads DTGVSQNPRHKITKRGQNVTFRCDPISEHNRLYWYRQTLGQGPEFLTYFQNEAQLEKSRLLSDRFSAERPKGSFSTLEIQRTEQGDSAMYLCASSLPTGGSYEQYFGPGTRLTVT.